Listed below are T cell receptor beta chains from one sample, sequenced in a study of CD8 T cells in Susac syndrome. Via MiXCR, TCRdb re-called the immunoSEQ multiplex PCR reads, giving one row per CDR3 protein. The table records tens of thousands of distinct CDR3 sequences, about 94% of them present only once. Material for sequencing was CD8+ T cells from PBMCs. Every receptor here comes from a human donor with multiple sclerosis. The CDR3 runs from the conserved cysteine through the conserved F or W. A D gene is named only where the DNA matches it firmly. Clone size is stated in some rows and not others, as once, few, many or a class when expanded.

CALAGRGPTVVDYNEQFF TGTGCGCTGGCGGGCAGGGGGCCCACTGTGGTGGACTACAATGAGCAGTTCTTC TRBJ2-1 TRBV6-1 - 18 TRBD1
CASTKRDRVNTEAFF TGTGCCAGCACTAAAAGGGACAGGGTGAACACTGAAGCTTTCTTT TRBJ1-1 TRBV27 - 15 TRBD1
CASSFKGYNEQFF TGTGCCAGCAGCTTTAAGGGATACAATGAGCAGTTCTTC TRBJ2-1 TRBV7-9 - 13 -
CASGWDGSYEQYF TGTGCCAGCGGATGGGACGGCTCCTACGAGCAGTACTTC TRBJ2-7 TRBV27 - 13 -
CASSASYAQGEKLFF TGTGCCAGCAGTGCGTCTTATGCGCAGGGTGAAAAACTGTTTTTT TRBJ1-4 TRBV2 - 15 -
CASSYYGETQYF TGTGCCAGCAGTTACTATGGAGAGACCCAGTACTTC TRBJ2-5 TRBV6-2/TRBV6-3 - 12 -
CASSLGVGRGLPEAFF TGCGCCAGCAGCTTGGGGGTTGGCAGGGGATTGCCTGAAGCTTTCTTT TRBJ1-1 TRBV5-1 - 16 -
CASSLSDSYNSPLHF TGTGCCAGCAGTTTATCGGACAGCTATAATTCACCCCTCCACTTT TRBJ1-6 TRBV12-3/TRBV12-4 - 15 -
CSATGTSRETQYF TGCAGTGCTACCGGGACTAGTCGGGAGACCCAGTACTTC TRBJ2-5 TRBV20-1 - 13 TRBD2
CASSSINTVSYGYTF TGTGCCAGCAGCTCGATAAACACAGTTTCCTATGGCTACACCTTC TRBJ1-2 TRBV11-2 - 15 -
CASSLVAPGTGELFF TGTGCCAGCAGTTTAGTAGCCCCGGGCACCGGGGAGCTGTTTTTT TRBJ2-2 TRBV12-3/TRBV12-4 - 15 -
CSFNGLAGAETQYF TGCAGCTTCAACGGACTAGCGGGAGCAGAGACCCAGTACTTC TRBJ2-5 TRBV29-1 - 14 TRBD2
CASSDGPETQYF TGTGCCAGCAGCGACGGACCTGAGACCCAGTACTTC TRBJ2-5 TRBV13 - 12 -
CSAEWDPGTETQYF TGCAGTGCAGAATGGGACCCGGGAACGGAGACCCAGTACTTC TRBJ2-5 TRBV20-1 - 14 -
CSASGPDYSNQPQHF TGCAGTGCTAGTGGGCCTGATTATAGCAATCAGCCCCAGCATTTT TRBJ1-5 TRBV20-1 - 15 -
CSVVSSVGSTGELFF TGCAGCGTTGTCTCTAGCGTAGGGAGCACCGGGGAGCTGTTTTTT TRBJ2-2 TRBV29-1 - 15 -
CASSPTSKWGAFF TGTGCCAGCAGCCCGACTTCAAAATGGGGAGCTTTCTTT TRBJ1-1 TRBV9 - 13 -
CASSLSAYSPYEQYF TGTGCCAGCAGCTTAAGTGCCTACAGCCCCTACGAGCAGTACTTC TRBJ2-7 TRBV7-8 once 15 -
CASSIVVGNEQFF TGTGCCAGTAGTATAGTCGTGGGCAATGAGCAGTTCTTC TRBJ2-1 TRBV19 - 13 -
CSARGQGDTGELFF TGCAGTGCTAGAGGTCAGGGTGACACCGGGGAGCTGTTTTTT TRBJ2-2 TRBV20-1 - 14 -
CASSLGSNEQFF TGTGCCAGCAGCTTAGGGTCCAATGAGCAGTTCTTC TRBJ2-1 TRBV7-8 - 12 -
CASSWVPGELFF TGTGCCAGCAGCTGGGTTCCCGGGGAGCTGTTTTTT TRBJ2-2 TRBV27 - 12 -
CASSLGQEAPNYGYTF TGCGCCAGCAGCTTGGGGCAGGAAGCCCCTAACTATGGCTACACCTTC TRBJ1-2 TRBV5-1 - 16 -
CASSATGTTYEQYF TGCGCCAGCAGCGCCACAGGGACTACGTACGAGCAGTACTTC TRBJ2-7 TRBV4-1 - 14 -
CSVEASGTANTEAFF TGCAGCGTTGAAGCCTCCGGGACCGCGAACACTGAAGCTTTCTTT TRBJ1-1 TRBV29-1 - 15 -
CASSLWDRAYQETQYF TGTGCCAGCAGCTTGTGGGACAGGGCTTACCAAGAGACCCAGTACTTC TRBJ2-5 TRBV5-6 - 16 TRBD1
CASSPSTPTGGEQYF TGTGCCAGCAGCCCCTCGACCCCTACTGGAGGCGAGCAGTACTTC TRBJ2-7 TRBV5-4 - 15 -
CASSAAGVTPYEQYF TGCGCCAGCAGCGCCGCGGGGGTCACACCCTACGAGCAGTACTTC TRBJ2-7 TRBV5-1 once 15 TRBD2
CAARAGSSYPQYF TGTGCCGCGCGAGCAGGGAGTTCCTATCCGCAGTACTTC TRBJ2-7 TRBV24-1 - 13 -
CASSKKGQGITDTQYF TGTGCCAGCAGCAAAAAGGGACAGGGCATCACAGATACGCAGTATTTT TRBJ2-3 TRBV5-4 - 16 TRBD1
CAWNEDLGINEQFF TGTGCCTGGAATGAGGACCTAGGTATCAATGAGCAGTTCTTC TRBJ2-1 TRBV30 - 14 -
CSARSSGGTYEQYF TGCAGTGCTAGATCTAGCGGGGGCACCTACGAGCAGTACTTC TRBJ2-7 TRBV20-1 - 14 TRBD2
CASSLDLNGGFLPTAF TGTGCCAGCAGCTTAGATCTAAACGGGGGCTTTCTCCCTACGGCCTTC TRBJ2-1 TRBV11-2 - 16 -
CASSLARGNQPQHF TGTGCCAGCAGCTTAGCCAGAGGGAATCAGCCCCAGCATTTT TRBJ1-5 TRBV7-2 - 14 -
CSATPDDTGTPYEQYF TGCAGTGCGACCCCGGATGATACAGGGACACCCTACGAGCAGTACTTC TRBJ2-7 TRBV20-1 - 16 -
CASSFGGSNEQFF TGTGCCAGCAGTTTTGGGGGCTCCAATGAGCAGTTCTTC TRBJ2-1 TRBV28 - 13 -
CASSEQGNGYGYTF TGTGCCAGCAGCGAACAGGGAAATGGCTATGGCTACACCTTC TRBJ1-2 TRBV14 few 14 -
CSVGLAGVYDEQFF TGCAGCGTCGGACTAGCGGGGGTTTACGATGAGCAGTTCTTC TRBJ2-1 TRBV29-1 - 14 TRBD2
CASSPTTGGEGTDTQYF TGTGCCAGCAGCCCGACGACAGGAGGAGAGGGCACAGATACGCAGTATTTT TRBJ2-3 TRBV7-9 - 17 -
CASSSVNTEAFF TGTGCCAGCAGCAGCGTGAACACTGAAGCTTTCTTT TRBJ1-1 TRBV9 - 12 -
CASSLDPDRVSEQYF TGTGCCAGCAGCTTAGATCCGGACAGGGTAAGCGAGCAGTACTTC TRBJ2-7 TRBV7-8 - 15 TRBD1
CAWSNSGGSGELFF TGTGCCTGGAGTAATTCAGGCGGAAGCGGGGAGCTGTTTTTT TRBJ2-2 TRBV30 - 14 -
CASSLDGTYEQFF TGTGCCAGCAGCTTGGACGGGACATATGAGCAGTTCTTC TRBJ2-1 TRBV5-6 - 13 -
CASSQGQPYGYTF TGTGCCAGCAGTCAGGGACAGCCGTATGGCTACACCTTC TRBJ1-2 TRBV27 - 13 TRBD1
CSARETGTDYEQYF TGCAGTGCTAGAGAAACAGGGACGGACTACGAGCAGTACTTC TRBJ2-7 TRBV20-1 once 14 -
CASSFGGELFF TGTGCCAGCAGTTTTGGCGGGGAGCTGTTTTTT TRBJ2-2 TRBV28 - 11 -
CASSQQSQETQYF TGTGCCAGCAGCCAGCAGTCACAAGAGACCCAGTACTTC TRBJ2-5 TRBV4-2 - 13 -
CASSDLAGEERETQYF TGTGCCAGCAGCGATTTAGCGGGGGAAGAGCGGGAGACCCAGTACTTC TRBJ2-5 TRBV7-9 - 16 TRBD2
CASSEGPYGYTF TGTGCCAGCAGTGAGGGGCCCTATGGCTACACCTTC TRBJ1-2 TRBV27 - 12 -
CASSSRGLGYTF TGTGCCAGCAGCTCCAGGGGGCTTGGCTACACCTTC TRBJ1-2 TRBV9 once 12 TRBD1
CASRRDGYTEAFF TGTGCCAGCAGACGAGACGGATACACTGAAGCTTTCTTT TRBJ1-1 TRBV7-3 - 13 -
CASSPPGLAGETQYF TGTGCCAGCAGTCCCCCGGGGCTAGCAGGGGAGACCCAGTACTTC TRBJ2-5 TRBV12-3/TRBV12-4 - 15 -
CASSEGKGDDYQPQHF TGTGCCAGCAGTGAGGGAAAAGGGGATGATTATCAGCCCCAGCATTTT TRBJ1-5 TRBV25-1 - 16 -
CASSQGVAGGYTF TGTGCCAGCAGCCAAGGGGTTGCGGGTGGCTACACCTTC TRBJ1-2 TRBV3-1 - 13 -
CASIGQETQYF TGTGCCAGCATTGGGCAAGAGACCCAGTACTTC TRBJ2-5 TRBV12-3/TRBV12-4 - 11 -
CASSFSGGEQFF TGCGCCAGCAGCTTCTCAGGCGGTGAGCAGTTCTTC TRBJ2-1 TRBV5-1 - 12 -
CASSTAGIPTEAFF TGTGCCAGCAGCACCGCAGGGATACCCACTGAAGCTTTCTTT TRBJ1-1 TRBV5-6 - 14 -
CASSQDLLETQYF TGTGCCAGCAGCCAAGATCTTTTAGAGACCCAGTACTTC TRBJ2-5 TRBV3-1 - 13 -
CASSRPGQTSFDEQFF TGTGCCAGCAGCCGACCCGGACAGACGAGCTTTGATGAGCAGTTCTTC TRBJ2-1 TRBV13 once 16 -
CASSTPRTGDNEQFF TGTGCCAGCAGCACCCCTAGGACAGGGGACAATGAGCAGTTCTTC TRBJ2-1 TRBV7-9 - 15 TRBD1